What follows are 5 T cell receptor beta chains derived from one specimen sequenced in a study of T-cell reconstitution after alpha-beta-depleted transplantation in children. Using unique molecular identifiers, the investigators prepared the TCRbeta library. TCRdb ran MiXCR on the PCR reads and lists one entry per CDR3 protein. The table has about 510,000 distinct CDR3 sequences, around 10% seen once; the top ten hold around 13%. The specimen comprised PBMCs, mostly from graft donor cells, sampled 180 days after TCRalphabeta/CD19-depleted stem cell transplant. These receptors were taken from a female patient under 10 years old who had a stem cell transplant for aplastic anemia, so the T cells may come from the graft donor.

This clonotype was counted only a few times. The chain recombines TRBV20-1 with TRBJ2-7; D uncertain. V was pared by 5 bases and J by 5 bases, with 10 bases between. Looked up from germline, CDR1 is DFQATT and CDR2 is SNEGSKA (reference sequence). The CDR3 totals 11 residues. For the CDR3, the DNA is TGCAGTGCTCACAGAGTCAACGAGCAGTACTTC. It encodes CSAHRVNEQYF.

This clonotype was seen only a few times. This chain connects TRBV29-1 to TRBJ1-3, with D hard to call. The V and J ends lost 1 base and 7 bases respectively, with 20 bases between them. CDR3 size: 16 residues. CDR1 and CDR2 from the germline V gene are SQVTM and ANQGSEA. The CDR3: CSVEVDRALKANTIYF. Written as DNA, the CDR3 is TGCAGCGTTGAAGTGGACCGGGCCCTTAAAGCGAACACCATATATTTT.

This clonotype came up a few times. CDR3 loop: CASSPRPRVDEQFF. The CDR3 DNA is TGTGCCAGCAGCCCCCGCCCCCGGGTCGATGAGCAGTTCTTC. This sequence joins TRBV9 and TRBJ2-1; D is unresolved. From germline, CDR1 is SGDLS and CDR2 YYNGEE. The CDR3 is 14 residues long. V was shortened by 4 bases and J by 8 bases, with 16 bases between the two germline ends.

V is TRBV10-3 and J is TRBJ2-2, with no clear D. The germline V gene has CDR1 ENHRY and CDR2 SYGVKD. Trimming left V 7 bases short and J 6 bases short, with 9 bases between. The CDR3 has 12 amino acids. CDR3 in amino acids: CAIMVRAGELFF. Here the CDR3 DNA reads TGTGCCATCATGGTTCGGGCCGGGGAGCTGTTTTTT.

This clonotype was found a few times. This chain links TRBV10-3 with TRBJ2-5; 13 nucleotides agree with TRBD2. Germline CDR1 ENHRY, CDR2 SYGVKD. The CDR3 runs to 14 residues. With 8 bases clipped from V and 5 bases from J, the junction kept 5 bases outside the gene matches. The chain's CDR3 is CAIGTSGRGETQYF. For the CDR3, the DNA is TGTGCCATCGGAACTAGCGGGAGGGGTGAGACCCAGTACTTC.